This entry lists 21 T cell receptor beta chains sequenced from one sample in a study of shared clonotypes between healthy human individuals. TCRdb's table, derived via immunoSEQ multiplex PCR, lists solely in-frame clones and lacks some. The sample carries about 470,000 clones, roughly 80% recorded once. The sample taken for sequencing was PBMCs. These receptors were taken from a woman in her 40s in good health. Some clones in this sample may be carry-over from other donors' samples.

This chain joins TRBV6-5 and TRBJ1-2; D might be TRBD1 (6 bases). This CDR3 is 15 amino acids long. Trimming took 6 bases from V and 4 from J, leaving 18 bases between them. Germline V gene lookup returns CDR1 MNHEY and CDR2 SVGAGI. The CDR3 sequence: CASRLLPGVFYGYTF. CDR3 nucleotides: TGTGCCAGCAGACTCTTACCAGGGGTATTCTATGGCTACACCTTC.

This clone has a single count. The chain is built from TRBV27 and TRBJ2-1; 7 positions agree with TRBD2. Germline CDR1 reads MNHEY; CDR2 reads SMNVEV (reference sequence). The CDR3 runs 16 residues. V lost 5 bases, J lost 2 bases, and 9 bases stayed unmatched. CDR3 DNA: TGTGCCAGCAGTCCCGGGCGTGCGGGAGCCTACAATGAGCAGTTCTTC. Its protein product is CASSPGRAGAYNEQFF.

This chain uses TRBV10-3 with TRBJ2-1, with TRBD2 matching 13 bases. This CDR3 has 14 amino acids. The V and J ends lost 10 bases and 5 bases, in that order; junction bases with no gene match: 5. Germline V gene sequence: CDR1 ENHRY, CDR2 SYGVKD. The CDR3 bases are TGTGCCACCTCACTAGCGGGAGGGCACAATGAGCAGTTCTTC. It translates to CATSLAGGHNEQFF.

V usage is TRBV18 and J usage is TRBJ1-1; D not resolved. The CDR3 is 14 residues long. V was pared by 2 bases and J by 0 bases, with 7 bases between. CDR1 and CDR2 (germline): KGHSH, LQKENI. DNA for the CDR3: TGTGCCAGCTCACCATTGGGCCTGAACACTGAAGCTTTCTTT. It codes for CASSPLGLNTEAFF.

This clone was seen a handful of times. CDR3 DNA sequence: TGCGCCAGCAGTCCCCCAGGGGAGGGAACTGAAGCTTTCTTT. As protein: CASSPPGEGTEAFF. The chain carries TRBV23-1 and TRBJ1-1, with a weak D call TRBD1 (6 bases). TRBV23-1 is an open reading frame, and its role is uncertain. Trimming took 4 bases from V and 5 from J, leaving 14 bases between them. This CDR3 is built from 14 residues.

This clone has a handful of counts. The chain joins TRBV6-5 to TRBJ2-2, with 7 bases lining up with TRBD1. The CDR3 is made up of 14 amino acids. CDR1 MNHEY and CDR2 SVGAGI come from the germline V gene. J lost 4 bases, V lost 4 bases, and 3 bases had no gene match. The CDR3 spells CASSSGTATGELFF. The CDR3 bases are TGTGCCAGCAGTTCAGGGACAGCCACCGGGGAGCTGTTTTTT.

The V and J genes are TRBV10-1 and TRBJ2-1, with 10 bases lining up with TRBD2. The CDR3 covers 15 residues. The J segment lost 9 bases and the V segment lost 2 bases, leaving 7 bases of the junction unmatched. Germline lookup yields CDR1 WNHNN and CDR2 SYGVQD (reference sequence). In DNA form, the CDR3 reads TGCGCCAGCAGTGAGCGCCTAGCGGGAGCAACTGAGCAGTTCTTC. Protein sequence: CASSERLAGATEQFF.

The chain carries TRBV27 and TRBJ2-1; TRBD2 matches 14 bases. The CDR3 runs to 14 residues. With V trimmed by 8 bases and J by 7 bases, 4 bases remained unmatched. In germline, CDR1 is MNHEY, CDR2 SMNVEV (reference sequence). The CDR3 DNA is TGTGCCAGCGCACGGACTAGCGGGAGGAATGAGCAGTTCTTC. Translating gives CASARTSGRNEQFF.

The V gene is TRBV6-1, the J gene TRBJ1-2, with D maybe TRBD1 (5 bases). CDR3 length: 16 residues. V was trimmed by 2 bases and J by 8 bases, leaving 21 bases between them. Germline-derived CDR1 and CDR2 are MNHNS and SASEGT. CDR3: CASSETGAESWWGYTF. The CDR3 nucleotides are TGTGCCAGCAGTGAAACTGGGGCGGAAAGCTGGTGGGGCTACACCTTC.

The V gene is TRBV9, the J gene TRBJ1-5; D is perhaps TRBD1 (6 bases). Germline V gene data show CDR1 as SGDLS and CDR2 as YYNGEE. V was cut by 1 base and J by 4 bases, with 12 bases left in between. The CDR3 length is 15 residues. DNA for the CDR3: TGTGCCAGCAGCGTATCTGCGGGGGCAAATCAGCCCCAGCATTTT. It specifies CASSVSAGANQPQHF.

J is TRBJ2-7 and V is TRBV28; 10 bases are a match to TRBD1. Per germline, CDR1 MDHEN and CDR2 SYDVKM. J lost 4 bases, V lost 3 bases, and 9 bases had no gene match. This CDR3 contains 16 residues. The DNA of the CDR3 is TGTGCCAGCAGTTTTGGTTCGGGACAGGGGAAATACGAGCAGTACTTC. Its translation is CASSFGSGQGKYEQYF.

The chain joins TRBV30 to TRBJ1-4; D is ambiguous. Germline lookup yields CDR1 GTSNPN and CDR2 SVGIG (reference sequence). The CDR3 runs 15 residues. The V and J ends lost 1 base and 5 bases respectively, with 14 bases between them. CDR3 in amino acids: CAWSATGFSNEKLFF. CDR3 nucleotides: TGTGCCTGGAGTGCGACGGGGTTTTCGAATGAAAAACTGTTTTTT.

This chain links TRBV7-2 with TRBJ2-7, with 11 bases matching TRBD1. V trimming: 5 bases; J trimming: 2 bases; junction bases outside the gene matches: 8. The CDR3 length is 16 residues. The V gene's germline CDR1 is SGHTA and CDR2 FQGNSA. As DNA, the CDR3 is TGTGCCAGCAGCCTGACCTGGGACAGGGGGGCCTACGAGCAGTACTTC. Its protein is CASSLTWDRGAYEQYF.

The CDR3 loop is CASSRSAEQFF. CDR3 sequence (DNA): TGTGCCAGCAGCCGATCCGCTGAGCAGTTCTTC. V gene TRBV2 combines with J gene TRBJ2-1; D unclear. There are 11 residues in the CDR3. V dropped 6 bases and J dropped 9 bases, with 9 bases sitting between them. In germline, CDR1 is SNHLY, CDR2 FYNNEI.

For this clone: The same CDR3 is also encoded by other DNA sequences in this sample. The J gene is TRBJ2-7, the V gene TRBV28; 10 bases agree with TRBD2. The CDR3 totals 14 residues. The J segment lost 2 bases and the V segment lost 7 bases, leaving 5 bases of the junction unmatched. CDR1 and CDR2 (germline): MDHEN, SYDVKM. CDR3 loop: CASIGSGRAYEQYF. For the CDR3, the DNA is TGTGCCAGCATTGGCAGCGGGAGGGCCTACGAGCAGTACTTC.

V gene TRBV28 combines with J gene TRBJ2-7; D not certain. Germline values: CDR1 MDHEN, CDR2 SYDVKM. V was shortened by 2 bases and J by 9 bases, with 14 bases between the two germline ends. The CDR3 has 13 residues. The CDR3 DNA follows: TGTGCCAGCAGTTTAGGTCAAGTAGGTCGGCAGTACTTC. It is translated as CASSLGQVGRQYF. The complete variable domain, with remaining parts taken from reference TRBV28 and TRBJ2-7, reads DVKVTQSSRYLVKRTGEKVFLECVQDMDHENMFWYRQDPGLGLRLIYFSYDVKMKEKGDIPEGYSVSREKKERFSLILESASTNQTSMYLCASSLGQVGRQYFGPGTRLTVT.

This chain joins TRBV6-1 and TRBJ2-3; maybe TRBD2 (6 bases). Germline lookup yields CDR1 MNHNS and CDR2 SASEGT. The CDR3 is 12 residues long. The germline V and J ends were trimmed by 4 bases and 7 bases, with 9 bases remaining between them. DNA of the CDR3: TGTGCCAGCAGTGGGGACTCTCATACGCAGTATTTT. Amino acid sequence: CASSGDSHTQYF.

Worth noting for this clone: Given a far larger clone just one base away, this is likely a sequencing read error. Other nucleotide sequences in the sample specify the same CDR3. V usage is TRBV29-1 and J usage is TRBJ1-1, with a tentative D call TRBD1 (5 bases). CDR3 size: 14 residues. Germline CDR1 SQVTM, CDR2 ANQGSEA. Trimming cost V 4 bases and J 1 base, with 13 bases left between them. DNA for the CDR3: TGCAGCGTTGCCTCTGGGGCGTCGAACACTGAAGCTTTCTTT. The encoded protein is CSVASGASNTEAFF. Looking up the rest from reference TRBV29-1 and TRBJ1-1 gives the full variable domain: SAVISQKPSRDICQRGTSLTIQCQVDSQVTMMFWYRQQPGQSLTLIATANQGSEATYESGFVIDKFPISRPNLTFSTLTVSNMSPEDSSIYLCSVASGASNTEAFFGQGTRLTVV.

The chain joins TRBV7-9 to TRBJ1-4; 7 nucleotides align to TRBD1. The CDR3 runs to 17 residues. Germline CDR1 reads SEHNR; CDR2 reads FQNEAQ (reference sequence). After removal of 8 bases from V and 2 bases from J, the junction contained 14 bases not matched to a gene. The CDR3 reads CASGEGALRGTNEKLFF. CDR3 coding DNA: TGTGCCAGCGGAGAGGGGGCGCTTAGAGGTACTAATGAAAAACTGTTTTTT.

This clone was seen a single time. The rearrangement joins TRBV4-2 to TRBJ2-5; TRBD2 matches 9 bases. CDR3 length: 18 amino acids. Germline CDR1 and CDR2: LGHNA and YNFKEQ. V gave up 2 bases and J gave up 5 bases; unmatched junction bases: 15. The CDR3 sequence: CASSQPGASGTSGETQYF. As DNA, the CDR3 is TGTGCCAGCAGCCAACCAGGAGCTAGCGGGACCTCGGGGGAGACCCAGTACTTC.

Points on this clone: One end of the junction does not line up with germline, which may come from a read error. The J gene is TRBJ2-7, the V gene TRBV15; D assignment may be TRBD1 or TRBD2 (6 bases each). The CDR3 extends over 13 amino acids. The germline gives CDR1 LNHNV, CDR2 YYDKDF (reference sequence). CDR3: CTTSRGGGYEQYF. CDR3 in DNA: TGTACCACCAGCAGAGGAGGGGGCTACGAGCAGTACTTC.